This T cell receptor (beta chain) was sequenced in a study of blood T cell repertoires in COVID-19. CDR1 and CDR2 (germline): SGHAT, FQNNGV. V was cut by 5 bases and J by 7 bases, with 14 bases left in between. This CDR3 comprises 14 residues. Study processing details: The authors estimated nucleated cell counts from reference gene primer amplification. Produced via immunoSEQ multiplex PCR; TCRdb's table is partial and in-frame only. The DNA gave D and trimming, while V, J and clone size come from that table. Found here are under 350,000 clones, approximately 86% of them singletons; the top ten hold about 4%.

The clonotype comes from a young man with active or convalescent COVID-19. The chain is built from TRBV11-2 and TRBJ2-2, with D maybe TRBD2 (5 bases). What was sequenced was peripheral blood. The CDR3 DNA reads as TGTGCCAGCAGCCTGGGAGTCGGGGTCGGGGAGCTGTTTTTT. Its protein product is CASSLGVGVGELFF.